This entry concerns a single T cell receptor beta chain. The source of the sample is a study of blood T cell repertoires in COVID-19. Living in about two dozen US areas, the participants were between roughly 18 and 89 years of age. Profiled with immunoSEQ multiplex PCR; TCRdb holds only in-frame clones, not every one. The profile covers around 200,000 clones, with 86% appearing a single time and about 6% taken by the ten largest. Source material: PBMCs or T cells enriched from blood (not recorded which). The receptor comes from a man aged 35 to 55 with acute COVID-19.

CDR3 nucleotide sequence: TGTGCCAGCAGCCCGGGACTAGCGACAGATACGCAGTATTTT. This sequence encodes CASSPGLATDTQYF. The chain uses TRBV7-2 and TRBJ2-3; TRBD2 matches 10 bases. V was clipped by 5 bases and J by 3 bases; unmatched bases: 2. Germline CDR1 and CDR2: SGHTA and FQGNSA. This CDR3 spans 14 amino acids.